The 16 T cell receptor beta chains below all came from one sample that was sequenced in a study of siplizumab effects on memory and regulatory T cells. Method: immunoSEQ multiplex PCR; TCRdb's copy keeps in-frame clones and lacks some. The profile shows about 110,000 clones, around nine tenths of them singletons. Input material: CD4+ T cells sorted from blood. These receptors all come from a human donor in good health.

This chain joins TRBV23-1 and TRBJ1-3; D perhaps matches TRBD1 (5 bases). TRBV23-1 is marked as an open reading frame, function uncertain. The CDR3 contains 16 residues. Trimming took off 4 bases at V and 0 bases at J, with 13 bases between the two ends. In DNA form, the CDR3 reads TGCGCCAGCAGTCGAGGGGCGGGGTTCTCTGGAAACACCATATATTTT. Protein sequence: CASSRGAGFSGNTIYF.

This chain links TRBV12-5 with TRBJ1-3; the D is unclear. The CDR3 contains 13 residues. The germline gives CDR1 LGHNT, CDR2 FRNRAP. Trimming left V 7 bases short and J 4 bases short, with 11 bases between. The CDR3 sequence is CASVKLEGNTIYF. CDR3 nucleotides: TGTGCTAGTGTTAAATTGGAAGGAAACACCATATATTTT.

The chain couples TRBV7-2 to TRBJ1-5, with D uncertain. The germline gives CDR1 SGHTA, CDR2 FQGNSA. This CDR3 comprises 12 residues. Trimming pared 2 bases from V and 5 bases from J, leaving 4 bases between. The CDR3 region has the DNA TGTGCCAGCAGCTTACGCGATCAGCCCCAGCATTTT. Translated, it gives CASSLRDQPQHF.

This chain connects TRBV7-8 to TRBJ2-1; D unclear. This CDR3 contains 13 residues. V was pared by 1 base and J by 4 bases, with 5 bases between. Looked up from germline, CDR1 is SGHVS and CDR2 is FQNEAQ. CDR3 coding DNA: TGTGCCAGCAGCTTAGGGGCGTACAATGAGCAGTTCTTC. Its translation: CASSLGAYNEQFF.

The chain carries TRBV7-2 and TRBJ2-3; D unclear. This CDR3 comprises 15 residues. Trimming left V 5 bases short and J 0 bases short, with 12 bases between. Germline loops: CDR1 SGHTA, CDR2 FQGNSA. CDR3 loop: CASSRSRVSTDTQYF. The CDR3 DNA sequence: TGTGCCAGCAGCCGCTCGCGAGTTAGCACAGATACGCAGTATTTT.

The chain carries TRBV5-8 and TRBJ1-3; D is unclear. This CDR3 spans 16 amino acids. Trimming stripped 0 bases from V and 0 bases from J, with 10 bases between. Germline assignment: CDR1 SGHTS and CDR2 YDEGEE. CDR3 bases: TGTGCCAGCAGCTTGGGACGGCAGCACTCTGGAAACACCATATATTTT. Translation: CASSLGRQHSGNTIYF.

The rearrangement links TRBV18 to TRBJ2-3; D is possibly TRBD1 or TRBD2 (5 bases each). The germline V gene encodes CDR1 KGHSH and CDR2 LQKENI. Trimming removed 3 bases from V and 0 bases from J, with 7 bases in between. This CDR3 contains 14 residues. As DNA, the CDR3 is TGTGCCAGCTCACCGTGGGACAGCACAGATACGCAGTATTTT. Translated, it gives CASSPWDSTDTQYF.

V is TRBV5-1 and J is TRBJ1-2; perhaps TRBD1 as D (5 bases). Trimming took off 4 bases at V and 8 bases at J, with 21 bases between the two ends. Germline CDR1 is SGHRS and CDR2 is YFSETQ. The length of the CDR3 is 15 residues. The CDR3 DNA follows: TGCGCCAGCAGCCCGGGGACCGTCCAAGGGTCCGGCTACACCTTC. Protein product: CASSPGTVQGSGYTF. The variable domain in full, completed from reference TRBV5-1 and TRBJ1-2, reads KAGVTQTPRYLIKTRGQQVTLSCSPISGHRSVSWYQQTPGQGLQFLFEYFSETQRNKGNFPGRFSGRQFSNSRSEMNVSTLELGDSALYLCASSPGTVQGSGYTFGSGTRLTVV.

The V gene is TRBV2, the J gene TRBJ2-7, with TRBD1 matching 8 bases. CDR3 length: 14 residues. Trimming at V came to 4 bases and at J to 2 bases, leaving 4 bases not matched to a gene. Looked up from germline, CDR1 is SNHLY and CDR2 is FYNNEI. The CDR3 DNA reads TGTGCCAGCAGTGGGACAGGGAAGCCCTACGAGCAGTACTTC. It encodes CASSGTGKPYEQYF.

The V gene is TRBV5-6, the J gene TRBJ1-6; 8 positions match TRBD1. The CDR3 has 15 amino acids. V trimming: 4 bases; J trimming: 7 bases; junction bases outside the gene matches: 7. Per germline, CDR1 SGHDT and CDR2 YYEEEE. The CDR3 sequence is CASSPGQGRNSPLHF. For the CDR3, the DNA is TGTGCCAGCAGCCCCGGACAGGGAAGGAATTCACCCCTCCACTTT.

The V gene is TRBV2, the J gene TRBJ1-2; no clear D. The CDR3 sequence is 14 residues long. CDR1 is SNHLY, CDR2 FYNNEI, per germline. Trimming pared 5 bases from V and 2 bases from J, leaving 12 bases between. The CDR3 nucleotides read TGTGCCAGCAGTCTCGGAGGTATCAACTATGGCTACACCTTC. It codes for CASSLGGINYGYTF.

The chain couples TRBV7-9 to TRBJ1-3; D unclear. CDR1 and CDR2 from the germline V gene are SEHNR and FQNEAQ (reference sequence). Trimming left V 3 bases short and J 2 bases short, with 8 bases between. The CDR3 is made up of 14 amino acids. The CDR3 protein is CASSFAGAGNTIYF. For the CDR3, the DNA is TGTGCCAGCAGCTTTGCCGGGGCTGGAAACACCATATATTTT.

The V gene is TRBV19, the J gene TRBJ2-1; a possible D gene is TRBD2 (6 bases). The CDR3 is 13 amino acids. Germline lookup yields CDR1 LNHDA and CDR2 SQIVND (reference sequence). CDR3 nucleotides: TGTGCTACTGGGGACCAGCGGGACAATGAGCAGTTCTTC. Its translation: CATGDQRDNEQFF.

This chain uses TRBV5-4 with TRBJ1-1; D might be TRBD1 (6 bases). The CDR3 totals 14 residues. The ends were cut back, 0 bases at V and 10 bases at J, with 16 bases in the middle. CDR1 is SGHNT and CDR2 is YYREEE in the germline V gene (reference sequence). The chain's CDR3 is CASSLARGQTRAFF. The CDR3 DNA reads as TGTGCCAGCAGCTTGGCCCGTGGACAGACCAGAGCTTTCTTT.

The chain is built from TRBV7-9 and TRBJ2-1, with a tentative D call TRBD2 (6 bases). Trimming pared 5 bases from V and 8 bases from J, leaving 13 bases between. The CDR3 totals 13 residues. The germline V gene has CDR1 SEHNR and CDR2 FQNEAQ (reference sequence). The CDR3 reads CASSLTSFHEQFF. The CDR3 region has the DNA TGTGCCAGCAGCCTCACTAGCTTCCATGAGCAGTTCTTC.

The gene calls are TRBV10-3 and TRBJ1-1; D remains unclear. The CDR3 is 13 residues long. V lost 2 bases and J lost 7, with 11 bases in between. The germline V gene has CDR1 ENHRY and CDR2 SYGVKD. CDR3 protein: CAISEIGVGEAFF. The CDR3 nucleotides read TGTGCCATCAGTGAGATCGGGGTTGGTGAAGCTTTCTTT.